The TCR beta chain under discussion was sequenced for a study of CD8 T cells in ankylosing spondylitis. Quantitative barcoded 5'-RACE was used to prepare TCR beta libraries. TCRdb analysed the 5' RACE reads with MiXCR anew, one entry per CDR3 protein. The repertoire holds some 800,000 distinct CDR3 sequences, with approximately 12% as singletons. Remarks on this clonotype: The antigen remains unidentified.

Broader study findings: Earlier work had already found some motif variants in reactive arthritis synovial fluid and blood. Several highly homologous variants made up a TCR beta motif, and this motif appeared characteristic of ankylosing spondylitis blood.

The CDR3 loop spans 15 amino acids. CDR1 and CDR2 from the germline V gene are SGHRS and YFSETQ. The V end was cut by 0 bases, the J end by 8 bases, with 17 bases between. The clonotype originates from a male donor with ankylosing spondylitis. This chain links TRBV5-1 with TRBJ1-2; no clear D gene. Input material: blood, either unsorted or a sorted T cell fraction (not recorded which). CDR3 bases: TGCGCCAGCAGCTTGGTTGGAGACTCAAAGCGGGGCTACACCTTC. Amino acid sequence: CASSLVGDSKRGYTF. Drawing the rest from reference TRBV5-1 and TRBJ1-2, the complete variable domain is KAGVTQTPRYLIKTRGQQVTLSCSPISGHRSVSWYQQTPGQGLQFLFEYFSETQRNKGNFPGRFSGRQFSNSRSEMNVSTLELGDSALYLCASSLVGDSKRGYTFGSGTRLTVV.